These 27 T cell receptor beta chains were sequenced from one sample in a study of shared clonotypes between healthy human individuals. Some clones are missing from TCRdb's copy, which holds only in-frame ones; the method was immunoSEQ multiplex PCR. Of some 700,000 clones detected, 90% appear once; the ten largest clones hold 34%. Sample: memory CD8+ T cells from PBMCs. Subset given: CD45RO+ cells pooled with CCR7-negative TemRA cells. The source is a man between 18 and 29 years old in good health. Some clones in this sample may be carry-over from other donors' samples.

Note on this clone: Distinct nucleotide sequences in the sample also encode this CDR3. The chain employs TRBV4-1 and TRBJ2-1; no definite D call. V was cut by 0 bases and J by 7 bases, with 7 bases left in between. Looked up from germline, CDR1 is MGHRA and CDR2 is YSYEKL. This CDR3 comprises 13 residues. The CDR3 sequence is CASSQDEGNEQFF. CDR3 bases: TGCGCCAGCAGCCAAGATGAAGGTAATGAGCAGTTCTTC.

The genes are TRBV27 and TRBJ1-2; weak D call: TRBD1 (5 bases). CDR3 length: 16 residues. V lost 5 bases, J lost 5 bases, and 21 bases lay in between. The V gene's germline CDR1 is MNHEY and CDR2 SMNVEV (reference sequence). DNA for the CDR3: TGTGCCAGCAGTCCCTCCGCAGGGTACCGATTTTATGGCTACACCTTC. This sequence encodes CASSPSAGYRFYGYTF.

The chain is built from TRBV27 and TRBJ1-5, with 9 bases lining up with TRBD1. Germline CDR1 is MNHEY and CDR2 is SMNVEV (reference sequence). The V segment lost 3 bases and the J segment 5 bases; nucleotides outside the gene matches: 2. This CDR3 has 14 residues. In DNA, the CDR3 is TGTGCCAGCAGTTTGACAGGGGGGTATCAGCCCCAGCATTTT. Translating it yields CASSLTGGYQPQHF.

This sequence joins TRBV19 and TRBJ1-5; D is undetermined. The CDR3 spans 12 residues. CDR1 LNHDA and CDR2 SQIVND come from the germline V gene (reference sequence). V lost 6 bases, J lost 4 bases, and 7 bases lay in between. The CDR3 here is CASSLWNQPQHF. The CDR3 DNA reads as TGTGCCAGTAGCCTATGGAATCAGCCCCAGCATTTT.

This clone was seen once. The chain has TRBV4-1 and TRBJ1-2; D might be TRBD1 (5 bases). This CDR3 has 16 residues. Germline assignment: CDR1 MGHRA and CDR2 YSYEKL. Deletions cut 0 bases from V and 7 bases from J, with 18 bases between. The CDR3 protein is CASSQERRQGVAGYTF. In DNA form, the CDR3 reads TGCGCCAGCAGCCAAGAAAGAAGGCAGGGAGTCGCTGGCTACACCTTC.

The rearrangement joins TRBV5-5 to TRBJ1-2; 7 nucleotides match TRBD1. V was pared by 3 bases and J by 6 bases, with 5 bases of the junction left unmatched. The germline V gene encodes CDR1 SGHKS and CDR2 YYEKEE (reference sequence). The CDR3 consists of 13 residues. The CDR3 DNA follows: TGTGCCAGCAGCTCCGCCGGGACAGATGGCTACACCTTC. Translated: CASSSAGTDGYTF.

The J gene is TRBJ2-3, the V gene TRBV19, with 7 bases that match TRBD1. The V gene's germline CDR1 is LNHDA and CDR2 SQIVND (reference sequence). This CDR3 has 14 amino acids. With V trimmed by 10 bases and J by 3 bases, 10 bases remained unmatched. The CDR3 loop reads CATRQGFVTDTQYF. CDR3 DNA: TGTGCCACCAGACAGGGATTCGTAACAGATACGCAGTATTTT. Combining the CDR3 with reference TRBV19 and TRBJ2-3 gives the whole variable domain DGGITQSPKYLFRKEGQNVTLSCEQNLNHDAMYWYRQDPGQGLRLIYYSQIVNDFQKGDIAEGYSVSREKKESFPLTVTSAQKNPTAFYLCATRQGFVTDTQYFGPGTRLTVL.

This chain connects TRBV10-2 to TRBJ2-7; TRBD1 matches 8 bases. The CDR3 length is 15 residues. The J segment lost 0 bases and the V segment lost 5 bases, leaving 6 bases of the junction unmatched. CDR1 and CDR2 from the germline V gene are WSHSY and SAAADI. In DNA form, the CDR3 reads TGCGCCAGCAGTACGACAGGGGTTGTCTCCTACGAGCAGTACTTC. Protein: CASSTTGVVSYEQYF.

The rearrangement joins TRBV15 to TRBJ1-1; D is unresolved. This CDR3 region has 16 residues. In germline, CDR1 is LNHNV, CDR2 YYDKDF (reference sequence). V was cut by 0 bases and J by 9 bases, with 20 bases left in between. CDR3 loop: CATSRDQRWQFGQAFF. For the CDR3, the DNA is TGTGCCACCAGCAGAGATCAACGTTGGCAGTTCGGTCAAGCTTTCTTT.

This clone was observed once. This chain links TRBV6-1 with TRBJ1-2; a weak D match, TRBD1 (6 bases). This CDR3 is built from 14 residues. Deletions cut 2 bases from V and 7 bases from J, with 14 bases between. Looked up from germline, CDR1 is MNHNS and CDR2 is SASEGT. DNA of the CDR3: TGTGCCAGCAGTGAATGGGGGGCAGGGGTTGGCTACACCTTC. As protein: CASSEWGAGVGYTF.

V gene TRBV28 combines with J gene TRBJ2-3, with D possibly being TRBD1 or TRBD2 (6 bases each). CDR1 and CDR2 from the germline V gene are MDHEN and SYDVKM. The CDR3 extends over 16 amino acids. V shed 4 bases and J shed 2 bases, with 16 bases lying between them. As DNA, the CDR3 is TGTGCCAGCAGTTCGCAGGGGACTTATATCACAGATACGCAGTATTTT. It translates to CASSSQGTYITDTQYF.

V usage is TRBV7-6 and J usage is TRBJ2-7, with D possibly matching TRBD2 (5 bases). This CDR3 has 15 amino acids. Between the trimmed V and J ends, which lost 5 bases and 0 bases, there was a span of 14 bases. Germline lookup yields CDR1 SGHVS and CDR2 FNYEAQ. CDR3 amino acids: CASSRGGGSSYEQYF. The DNA for the CDR3 is TGTGCCAGCAGCAGAGGAGGAGGAAGCTCCTACGAGCAGTACTTC.

The chain uses TRBV11-2 and TRBJ2-3; 16 bases match TRBD2. There are 18 residues in the CDR3. After removal of 6 bases from V and 2 bases from J, the junction contained 8 bases not matched to a gene. Germline V gene lookup returns CDR1 SGHAT and CDR2 FQNNGV. This chain's CDR3 is CASRSGLAGGPITDTQYF. CDR3 nucleotides: TGTGCCAGCAGGTCGGGACTAGCGGGAGGGCCGATCACAGATACGCAGTATTTT.

V is TRBV7-9 and J is TRBJ2-2; 9 bases align to TRBD2. This CDR3 is built from 16 residues. Losses at the gene ends were 2 bases for V and 3 bases for J; bases not matched to a gene: 4. From germline, CDR1 is SEHNR and CDR2 FQNEAQ (reference sequence). CDR3 loop: CASSLPSGIDTGELFF. In DNA form, the CDR3 reads TGTGCCAGCAGCTTACCTAGCGGGATCGACACCGGGGAGCTGTTTTTT.

The chain joins TRBV7-9 to TRBJ2-1, with 9 bases fitting TRBD2. Germline V gives CDR1 SEHNR, CDR2 FQNEAQ (reference sequence). The CDR3 sequence is 15 residues long. J lost 5 bases, V lost 6 bases, and 8 bases had no gene match. CDR3 in DNA: TGTGCCAGCAGTCGCCTTAGCGGGAGCGACAATGAGCAGTTCTTC. The encoded protein is CASSRLSGSDNEQFF. Full variable domain (remainder filled in from reference TRBV7-9 and TRBJ2-1): DTGVSQNPRHKITKRGQNVTFRCDPISEHNRLYWYRQTLGQGPEFLTYFQNEAQLEKSRLLSDRFSAERPKGSFSTLEIQRTEQGDSAMYLCASSRLSGSDNEQFFGPGTRLTVL.

This chain uses TRBV9 with TRBJ1-4; tentative D call: TRBD1 (6 bases). V was trimmed by 0 bases and J by 8 bases, leaving 14 bases between them. The germline gives CDR1 SGDLS, CDR2 YYNGEE. This CDR3 contains 15 residues. The CDR3 is CASSVDQGQGEKLFF. DNA of the CDR3: TGTGCCAGCAGCGTAGATCAGGGACAAGGGGAAAAACTGTTTTTT. Full variable domain (outside the CDR3, taken from reference TRBV9 and TRBJ1-4): DSGVTQTPKHLITATGQRVTLRCSPRSGDLSVYWYQQSLDQGLQFLIQYYNGEERAKGNILERFSAQQFPDLHSELNLSSLELGDSALYFCASSVDQGQGEKLFFGSGTQLSVL.

This clone was seen a single time. CDR3 nucleotides: TGTGCCAGCAGTTTTTCGGGACTAGCGGGAGAAACAGATACGCAGTATTTT. It codes for CASSFSGLAGETDTQYF. The gene calls are TRBV28 and TRBJ2-3, with 14 bases lining up with TRBD2. Trimming cost V 3 bases and J 3 bases; bases outside gene matches: 5. This CDR3 region has 17 residues. Germline values: CDR1 MDHEN, CDR2 SYDVKM. The variable domain in full, completed from reference TRBV28 and TRBJ2-3, reads DVKVTQSSRYLVKRTGEKVFLECVQDMDHENMFWYRQDPGLGLRLIYFSYDVKMKEKGDIPEGYSVSREKKERFSLILESASTNQTSMYLCASSFSGLAGETDTQYFGPGTRLTVL.

The gene calls are TRBV25-1 and TRBJ2-3; D could derive from TRBD1 or TRBD2 (5 bases each). Trimming cost V 1 base and J 3 bases, with 8 bases left between them. CDR3 length equals 14 residues. Germline V gene lookup returns CDR1 MGHDK and CDR2 SYGVNS. The CDR3 coding sequence is TGTGCCAGCAGTGAATTGGGGGAGACAGATACGCAGTATTTT. Translating gives CASSELGETDTQYF.

This clone is a singleton in its sample. The gene calls are TRBV7-6 and TRBJ2-1, with a weak D call TRBD2 (6 bases). This CDR3 has 15 residues. V lost 6 bases and J 8 bases, leaving 20 bases between the germline ends. In germline, CDR1 is SGHVS, CDR2 FNYEAQ. CDR3 DNA: TGTGCCAGCAGGAACGGGGGTAGCGGAACCTATGAGCAGTTCTTC. Its protein product is CASRNGGSGTYEQFF.

The V call is TRBV2, the J call TRBJ2-7, with 12 positions matching TRBD2. In germline, CDR1 is SNHLY, CDR2 FYNNEI. There are 15 residues in the CDR3. V shed 1 base and J 2 bases; nucleotides not matched to a gene: 0. The CDR3 bases are TGTGCCAGCAGTGAAGGGACTAGCGGGACCTACGAGCAGTACTTC. This translates into CASSEGTSGTYEQYF.

CDR3 protein: CASSSRLGLAAQETQYF. CDR3 nucleotides: TGTGCCAGCAGCTCCCGCCTCGGACTAGCGGCGCAAGAGACCCAGTACTTC. The chain uses TRBV7-7 and TRBJ2-5; 10 bases map to TRBD2. J was trimmed by 2 bases and V by 4 bases; bases with no gene match: 10. This CDR3 has 17 amino acids. Germline V gives CDR1 SSHAT, CDR2 FNYEAQ (reference sequence). The complete variable domain, with remaining parts taken from reference TRBV7-7 and TRBJ2-5, reads GAGVSQSPRYKVTKRGQDVTLRCDPISSHATLYWYQQALGQGPEFLTYFNYEAQPDKSGLPSDRFSAERPEGSISTLTIQRTEQRDSAMYRCASSSRLGLAAQETQYFGPGTRLLVL.

The chain couples TRBV6-5 to TRBJ2-1; D possibly corresponds to TRBD1 (6 bases). CDR3 size: 15 residues. Trimming shortened V by 6 bases and J by 2 bases, and 14 bases separated the two germline ends. Germline values: CDR1 MNHEY, CDR2 SVGAGI. CDR3 nucleotide sequence: TGTGCCAGCAGGCCGGGCAGGGGTCCCTACAATGAGCAGTTCTTC. Its protein is CASRPGRGPYNEQFF.

CDR3 DNA sequence: TGCGCCAGCAGTGAGTTCGGAGTCAATCAGCCCCAGCATTTT. Encoded protein: CASSEFGVNQPQHF. The V call is TRBV10-2, the J call TRBJ1-5; D gene unclear. Germline V CDR1 and CDR2: WSHSY, SAAADI. The V and J ends lost 1 base and 3 bases respectively, with 7 bases between them. The length of the CDR3 is 14 residues.

This sequence joins TRBV11-2 and TRBJ2-3; D not resolved. Per the germline V gene, CDR1 is SGHAT and CDR2 is FQNNGV. V dropped 5 bases and J dropped 8 bases, with 23 bases sitting between them. This CDR3 has 16 amino acids. CDR3 bases: TGTGCCAGCAGCCCTTCCCAAAGGCTGGGGATGGCTACGCAGTATTTT. Amino acid sequence: CASSPSQRLGMATQYF.

This clone was counted once. The rearrangement uses TRBV9 and TRBJ2-7; TRBD1 might be the D (6 bases). The germline V gene has CDR1 SGDLS and CDR2 YYNGEE. Trimming removed 4 bases at V and 3 bases at J, with 17 bases between. There are 15 residues in the CDR3. The CDR3 region has the DNA TGTGCCAGCAGCTTAGGGGCCAGGGGCGACTACGAGCAGTACTTC. Translating gives CASSLGARGDYEQYF.

In the case of this clone: The sample carries other DNA sequences with the same CDR3. The V gene is TRBV9, the J gene TRBJ2-1; TRBD2 matches at 8 bases. Germline values: CDR1 SGDLS, CDR2 YYNGEE. The trim removed 3 bases at V and 0 bases at J, leaving 2 bases unmatched. The CDR3 length is 15 residues. The CDR3 reads CASSASGSSYNEQFF. In DNA, the CDR3 is TGTGCCAGCAGCGCAAGCGGGAGCTCCTACAATGAGCAGTTCTTC. Supplemented by reference TRBV9 and TRBJ2-1, the full variable domain reads DSGVTQTPKHLITATGQRVTLRCSPRSGDLSVYWYQQSLDQGLQFLIQYYNGEERAKGNILERFSAQQFPDLHSELNLSSLELGDSALYFCASSASGSSYNEQFFGPGTRLTVL.

The rearrangement joins TRBV7-9 to TRBJ1-4; D not resolved. The germline V gene encodes CDR1 SEHNR and CDR2 FQNEAQ (reference sequence). The CDR3 loop spans 16 amino acids. V shed 3 bases and J shed 5 bases, with 16 bases lying between them. CDR3 sequence: CASSFAPGSENEKLFF. CDR3 DNA sequence: TGTGCCAGCAGCTTTGCCCCGGGGTCGGAAAATGAAAAACTGTTTTTT.